Each of the 5 T cell receptor beta chains below was sequenced from the same sample in a study of cytomegalovirus exposure and HLA in healthy donors. The PCR ran on 60 Vbeta and 13 Jbeta primers. The method was immunoSEQ multiplex PCR; TCRdb's version includes in-frame clones alone and lacks a portion of them. The repertoire holds hundreds of thousands of clones, with more than 70% as singletons. The source material was PBMCs. All receptors derive from a boy under 18 in good health and CMV-seronegative.

This chain joins TRBV5-6 and TRBJ1-4; 7 bases agree with TRBD1. CDR3 size: 14 residues. Trimming at V came to 3 bases and at J to 4 bases, leaving 3 bases not matched to a gene. Germline CDR1 is SGHDT and CDR2 is YYEEEE. The CDR3 nucleotides are TGTGCCAGCAGCTCGACAGGGTATAATGAAAAACTGTTTTTT. Translation gives CASSSTGYNEKLFF.

The chain carries TRBV5-6 and TRBJ2-1; the D gene is possibly TRBD1 (7 bases). V gave up 4 bases and J gave up 5 bases, with 16 bases separating them. The CDR3 is made up of 15 amino acids. Germline lookup yields CDR1 SGHDT and CDR2 YYEEEE. CDR3 amino acids: CASSGGTEYNNEQFF. The CDR3 DNA sequence: TGTGCCAGCAGCGGCGGGACAGAATATAACAATGAGCAGTTCTTC.

The J gene is TRBJ2-1, the V gene TRBV9; D possibly corresponds to TRBD1 (6 bases). Germline lookup yields CDR1 SGDLS and CDR2 YYNGEE. The V and J ends lost 2 bases and 2 bases respectively, with 11 bases between them. The CDR3 runs 15 residues. This chain's CDR3 is CASSVGTPAYNEQFF. The CDR3, as DNA: TGTGCCAGCAGCGTGGGGACACCAGCCTACAATGAGCAGTTCTTC.

The J gene is TRBJ2-3, the V gene TRBV2; 16 positions agree with TRBD2. Germline V gene lookup returns CDR1 SNHLY and CDR2 FYNNEI. CDR3 length: 17 residues. V lost 4 bases, J lost 4 bases, and 5 bases stayed unmatched. The CDR3 is CASSAMGLAGGPDTQYF. As DNA, the CDR3 is TGTGCCAGCAGTGCCATGGGACTAGCGGGAGGGCCAGATACGCAGTATTTT.

The genes are TRBV2 and TRBJ1-5; D not certain. The germline V gene has CDR1 SNHLY and CDR2 FYNNEI. Deletions cut 5 bases from V and 6 bases from J, with 11 bases between. This CDR3 region has 13 residues. CDR3 DNA: TGTGCCAGCAGTACTATGCCACCTCAGCCCCAGCATTTT. It is translated as CASSTMPPQPQHF. The full variable domain, rest sourced from reference TRBV2 and TRBJ1-5, is EPEVTQTPSHQVTQMGQEVILRCVPISNHLYFYWYRQILGQKVEFLVSFYNNEISEKSEIFDDQFSVERPDGSNFTLKIRSTKLEDSAMYFCASSTMPPQPQHFGDGTRLSIL.